The 31 T cell receptor beta chains below all came from one sample that was sequenced in a study of blood T cell repertoires in COVID-19. Method: immunoSEQ multiplex PCR; TCRdb's copy keeps in-frame clones and lacks some. This table holds 80,000 to 100,000 clones, around 93% found once. Sequenced sample: peripheral blood. The source is a human donor with active COVID-19. The donor label of this sample is uncertain.

V and J are TRBV7-9 and TRBJ1-1; the D gene is possibly TRBD1 (5 bases). CDR1 is SEHNR, CDR2 FQNEAQ, per germline (reference sequence). The CDR3 extends over 15 amino acids. V gave up 1 base and J gave up 0 bases, with 9 bases separating them. CDR3 amino acids: CASSLVSGMNTEAFF. Written as DNA, the CDR3 is TGTGCCAGCAGCTTAGTATCAGGGATGAACACTGAAGCTTTCTTT. The full variable domain, completed using reference TRBV7-9 and TRBJ1-1, is DTGVSQNPRHKITKRGQNVTFRCDPISEHNRLYWYRQTLGQGPEFLTYFQNEAQLEKSRLLSDRFSAERPKGSFSTLEIQRTEQGDSAMYLCASSLVSGMNTEAFFGQGTRLTVV.

The chain couples TRBV9 to TRBJ1-1, with D tentatively TRBD1 (5 bases). Trimming removed 4 bases at V and 5 bases at J, with 12 bases between. Germline loops: CDR1 SGDLS, CDR2 YYNGEE. This CDR3 spans 13 amino acids. CDR3 sequence (DNA): TGTGCCAGCAGCACGAGTGGGGGGACTGAAGCTTTCTTT. This codes for CASSTSGGTEAFF. The full variable domain, rest sourced from reference TRBV9 and TRBJ1-1, is DSGVTQTPKHLITATGQRVTLRCSPRSGDLSVYWYQQSLDQGLQFLIQYYNGEERAKGNILERFSAQQFPDLHSELNLSSLELGDSALYFCASSTSGGTEAFFGQGTRLTVV.

The chain carries TRBV6-4 and TRBJ1-5, with D tentatively TRBD1 (6 bases). This CDR3 has 13 residues. In germline, CDR1 is MRHNA, CDR2 SNTAGT. V was clipped by 4 bases and J by 3 bases, with 7 bases between them. CDR3: CASSAGDNQPQHF. CDR3 DNA: TGTGCCAGCAGTGCAGGGGACAATCAGCCCCAGCATTTT.

The chain couples TRBV19 to TRBJ1-2, with 7 bases fitting TRBD1. CDR1 and CDR2 (germline): LNHDA, SQIVND (reference sequence). Trimming at V came to 7 bases and at J to 4 bases, leaving 6 bases not matched to a gene. The CDR3 contains 13 residues. CDR3 loop: CASKSGQIYGYTF. The CDR3 DNA sequence: TGTGCCAGTAAATCGGGACAGATCTATGGCTACACCTTC.

The rearrangement joins TRBV2 to TRBJ2-1, with a possible D match to TRBD1 (5 bases). With 5 bases removed from V and 9 bases from J, the gap between germline ends came to 11 bases. In germline, CDR1 is SNHLY, CDR2 FYNNEI. This CDR3 comprises 12 residues. The CDR3 bases are TGTGCCAGCAGTCCCCATCAGGGTGAGCAGTTCTTC. Encoded protein: CASSPHQGEQFF.

The chain uses TRBV7-8 and TRBJ1-3; D is possibly TRBD1 (5 bases). Trimming shortened V by 8 bases and J by 0 bases, and 17 bases separated the two germline ends. The CDR3 extends over 16 amino acids. Germline CDR1 and CDR2: SGHVS and FQNEAQ. The CDR3 DNA is TGTGCCAGCGGAGCTCTTCAGGGTTACTCTGGAAACACCATATATTTT. Its translation is CASGALQGYSGNTIYF.

The rearrangement uses TRBV6-5 and TRBJ2-1; 9 positions agree with TRBD1. The germline V gene encodes CDR1 MNHEY and CDR2 SVGAGI. V dropped 6 bases and J dropped 7; count of bases not matched to a gene: 4. CDR3 size: 13 residues. The CDR3, as DNA: TGTGCCAGCAGACAGGGGGCGCGAAATGAGCAGTTCTTC. Its translation: CASRQGARNEQFF.

This chain joins TRBV2 and TRBJ2-5, with 13 bases that match TRBD2. V trimming: 0 bases; J trimming: 5 bases; junction bases outside the gene matches: 0. This CDR3 is built from 15 residues. Per germline, CDR1 SNHLY and CDR2 FYNNEI. DNA for the CDR3: TGTGCCAGCAGTGAAGCACTAGCGGGGGGGGAGACCCAGTACTTC. Translated: CASSEALAGGETQYF. Based on the CDR3 plus reference TRBV2 and TRBJ2-5, the full variable domain is EPEVTQTPSHQVTQMGQEVILRCVPISNHLYFYWYRQILGQKVEFLVSFYNNEISEKSEIFDDQFSVERPDGSNFTLKIRSTKLEDSAMYFCASSEALAGGETQYFGPGTRLLVL.

The gene calls are TRBV7-8 and TRBJ2-1, with no clear D. V shed 4 bases and J shed 2 bases, with 15 bases lying between them. In germline, CDR1 is SGHVS, CDR2 FQNEAQ. The length of the CDR3 is 16 residues. For the CDR3, the DNA is TGTGCCAGCAGCTCTAGACGCCTATCGGCCTACAATGAGCAGTTCTTC. It codes for CASSSRRLSAYNEQFF.

The chain is built from TRBV29-1 and TRBJ2-7; tentatively, D is TRBD1 (8 bases). V was pared by 6 bases and J by 2 bases, with 14 bases between. The CDR3 runs 13 residues. Germline CDR1 is SQVTM and CDR2 is ANQGSEA. CDR3 nucleotide sequence: TGCAGCGTACGGACAGGGAGGGCCTACGAGCAGTACTTC. Protein product: CSVRTGRAYEQYF.

The chain joins TRBV4-1 to TRBJ1-1; 9 bases line up with TRBD1. V gave up 4 bases and J gave up 8 bases; unmatched junction bases: 14. CDR1 and CDR2 from the germline V gene are MGHRA and YSYEKL. This CDR3 is built from 16 residues. The CDR3 coding sequence is TGCGCCAGCAGCCGGGTCACTCCGGGACAGGGCCGGGAAGCTTTCTTT. As protein: CASSRVTPGQGREAFF.

This rearrangement joins TRBV9 to TRBJ1-1; D gene unclear. Germline CDR1 and CDR2: SGDLS and YYNGEE. The CDR3 sequence is 13 residues long. The ends were cut back, 0 bases at V and 5 bases at J, with 8 bases in the middle. The CDR3 DNA reads as TGTGCCAGCAGCGTAGGCGTGAGGACTGAAGCTTTCTTT. Its protein product is CASSVGVRTEAFF.

This chain joins TRBV6-2 or TRBV6-3 and TRBJ2-4; TRBD1 might be the D (5 bases). The V end was cut by 2 bases, the J end by 0 bases, with 14 bases between. The CDR3 length is 17 residues. CDR1 is MNHEY, CDR2 SVGEGT, per germline. Here the CDR3 reads CASSYVPGHLAKNIQYF. The CDR3 DNA sequence: TGTGCCAGCAGTTACGTGCCAGGGCATTTAGCCAAAAACATTCAGTACTTC.

The chain recombines TRBV5-6 with TRBJ1-2; 9 bases line up with TRBD1. Per germline, CDR1 SGHDT and CDR2 YYEEEE. The trim removed 3 bases at V and 6 bases at J, leaving 9 bases unmatched. The CDR3 is made up of 15 amino acids. CDR3 nucleotide sequence: TGTGCCAGCAGCTCACGGACAGGGGCTTATGATGGCTACACCTTC. Its translation is CASSSRTGAYDGYTF.

DNA of the CDR3: TGCGCCAGCAGCTTGGACCCGAGCTCCTACGAGCAGTACTTC. Its protein is CASSLDPSSYEQYF. The V call is TRBV5-1, the J call TRBJ2-7, with no clear D. Germline-derived CDR1 and CDR2 are SGHRS and YFSETQ. V was pared by 0 bases and J by 0 bases, with 7 bases between. The CDR3 extends over 14 amino acids.

The chain employs TRBV15 and TRBJ1-2; D not certain. The V and J ends lost 0 bases and 1 base respectively, with 6 bases between them. The CDR3 spans 14 residues. Germline V gene lookup returns CDR1 LNHNV and CDR2 YYDKDF (reference sequence). CDR3 nucleotides: TGTGCCACCAGCAGAGACAGGTTTAACTATGGCTACACCTTC. This codes for CATSRDRFNYGYTF.

The V and J genes are TRBV5-4 and TRBJ2-3; a possible D gene is TRBD2 (5 bases). Germline lookup yields CDR1 SGHNT and CDR2 YYREEE (reference sequence). V lost 3 bases and J 11 bases, leaving 16 bases between the germline ends. This CDR3 comprises 13 residues. CDR3: CASSYRGNYQQYF. The CDR3 DNA reads as TGTGCCAGCAGCTACAGAGGGAATTACCAGCAGTATTTT. The full variable domain, its missing parts supplied by reference TRBV5-4 and TRBJ2-3, is ETGVTQSPTHLIKTRGQQVTLRCSSQSGHNTVSWYQQALGQGPQFIFQYYREEENGRGNFPPRFSGLQFPNYSSELNVNALELDDSALYLCASSYRGNYQQYFGPGTRLTVL.

This rearrangement joins TRBV5-4 to TRBJ2-5; tentative D call: TRBD1 (6 bases). V was clipped by 4 bases and J by 1 base, with 11 bases between them. Germline V lookup: CDR1 SGHNT, CDR2 YYREEE (reference sequence). The CDR3 covers 14 residues. The chain's CDR3 is CASSQGSSQETQYF. The CDR3 DNA reads as TGTGCCAGCAGCCAGGGGTCGTCCCAAGAGACCCAGTACTTC.

The J gene is TRBJ2-5, the V gene TRBV4-1; 10 nucleotides align to TRBD2. The germline V gene has CDR1 MGHRA and CDR2 YSYEKL. The CDR3 is 16 residues long. V shed 0 bases and J 9 bases; nucleotides not matched to a gene: 10. This CDR3 is CASSQDSGLAALSQYF. The CDR3 DNA sequence: TGCGCCAGCAGCCAAGATAGCGGACTAGCGGCCCTCTCCCAGTACTTC.

This rearrangement joins TRBV29-1 to TRBJ1-2, with 7 bases lining up with TRBD1. V was pared by 7 bases and J by 8 bases, with 4 bases of the junction left unmatched. The germline V gene has CDR1 SQVTM and CDR2 ANQGSEA. The CDR3 length is 10 residues. The CDR3 nucleotides read TGCAGCGCCCAGGGGGTAGGCTACACCTTC. Amino acids: CSAQGVGYTF.

The chain is built from TRBV2 and TRBJ2-5, with D possibly TRBD2 on 6 matching bases. The germline CDR1 and CDR2 sequences are SNHLY and FYNNEI. V dropped 2 bases and J dropped 1 base, with 8 bases sitting between them. This CDR3 has 14 amino acids. CDR3 loop: CASSERRVQETQYF. The CDR3 region has the DNA TGTGCCAGCAGTGAACGGAGGGTCCAAGAGACCCAGTACTTC.

This clone has only one observation. The chain joins TRBV2 to TRBJ2-2, with 10 nucleotides matching TRBD1. With 4 bases clipped from V and 5 bases from J, the junction kept 4 bases outside the gene matches. Germline assignment: CDR1 SNHLY and CDR2 FYNNEI. The CDR3 has 15 residues. The CDR3: CASSVEGQGTGELFF. The CDR3 region has the DNA TGTGCCAGCAGTGTCGAGGGACAGGGGACCGGGGAGCTGTTTTTT. The full variable domain, completed using reference TRBV2 and TRBJ2-2, is EPEVTQTPSHQVTQMGQEVILRCVPISNHLYFYWYRQILGQKVEFLVSFYNNEISEKSEIFDDQFSVERPDGSNFTLKIRSTKLEDSAMYFCASSVEGQGTGELFFGEGSRLTVL.

The chain employs TRBV5-1 and TRBJ2-5; D gene ambiguous. Germline V gives CDR1 SGHRS, CDR2 YFSETQ. The CDR3 loop spans 15 amino acids. Deletions cut 4 bases from V and 5 bases from J, with 18 bases between. The DNA of the CDR3 is TGCGCCAGCAGCCCACCCCTAGGAGAGGCGGAGACCCAGTACTTC. This translates into CASSPPLGEAETQYF.

The rearrangement links TRBV28 to TRBJ2-1; D perhaps matches TRBD1 (6 bases). Trimming removed 4 bases at V and 3 bases at J, with 13 bases between. This CDR3 has 15 amino acids. Germline V CDR1 and CDR2: MDHEN, SYDVKM. CDR3 loop: CASSYIGQNYNEQFF. The CDR3 DNA reads as TGTGCCAGCAGTTACATAGGACAGAACTACAATGAGCAGTTCTTC. Complete variable domain (other parts from reference TRBV28 and TRBJ2-1): DVKVTQSSRYLVKRTGEKVFLECVQDMDHENMFWYRQDPGLGLRLIYFSYDVKMKEKGDIPEGYSVSREKKERFSLILESASTNQTSMYLCASSYIGQNYNEQFFGPGTRLTVL.

V usage is TRBV18 and J usage is TRBJ2-6; D is possibly TRBD2 (6 bases). CDR3 length: 16 residues. V was pared by 2 bases and J by 3 bases, with 11 bases between. Germline V CDR1 and CDR2: KGHSH, LQKENI. CDR3 loop: CASSPASEGGANVLTF. DNA for the CDR3: TGTGCCAGCTCACCAGCCTCGGAGGGTGGGGCCAACGTCCTGACTTTC.

CDR3 bases: TGTGCCAGCACGAGCGGGGGGAGCACAGATACGCAGTATTTT. It is translated as CASTSGGSTDTQYF. The chain links TRBV2 to TRBJ2-3, with 9 bases aligning to TRBD2. V was pared by 7 bases and J by 0 bases, with 2 bases of the junction left unmatched. The CDR3 contains 14 residues. CDR1 SNHLY and CDR2 FYNNEI come from the germline V gene. The variable domain in full, with the rest retrieved from reference TRBV2 and TRBJ2-3, is EPEVTQTPSHQVTQMGQEVILRCVPISNHLYFYWYRQILGQKVEFLVSFYNNEISEKSEIFDDQFSVERPDGSNFTLKIRSTKLEDSAMYFCASTSGGSTDTQYFGPGTRLTVL.

The chain joins TRBV2 to TRBJ1-1, with 8 bases lining up with TRBD1. CDR1 and CDR2 from the germline V gene are SNHLY and FYNNEI. The CDR3 is 14 residues long. V lost 8 bases, J lost 1 base, and 6 bases stayed unmatched. The CDR3 sequence: CASSRQGANTEAFF. In DNA form, the CDR3 reads TGTGCCAGCTCGCGGCAGGGGGCGAACACTGAAGCTTTCTTT. The variable domain in full, completed from reference TRBV2 and TRBJ1-1, reads EPEVTQTPSHQVTQMGQEVILRCVPISNHLYFYWYRQILGQKVEFLVSFYNNEISEKSEIFDDQFSVERPDGSNFTLKIRSTKLEDSAMYFCASSRQGANTEAFFGQGTRLTVV.

The CDR3 protein is CASSVYRGVYNSPLHF. The CDR3 DNA reads as TGTGCCAGCAGCGTGTACAGGGGGGTCTATAATTCACCCCTCCACTTT. The chain carries TRBV5-5 and TRBJ1-6; 8 bases line up with TRBD1. This CDR3 spans 16 amino acids. Germline trimming cut 4 bases from V and 3 bases from J; bases unmatched to any gene: 6. Per the germline V gene, CDR1 is SGHKS and CDR2 is YYEKEE (reference sequence).

The rearrangement uses TRBV5-1 and TRBJ2-3, with 12 positions matching TRBD2. Germline V gene lookup returns CDR1 SGHRS and CDR2 YFSETQ. Trimming cost V 2 bases and J 0 bases; bases outside gene matches: 4. CDR3 length: 17 residues. The CDR3 loop reads CASSLKTSGGSTDTQYF. The CDR3 DNA sequence: TGCGCCAGCAGCTTAAAGACTAGCGGGGGAAGCACAGATACGCAGTATTTT.

CDR3 region: CASSPSAGQLAKNIQYF. The CDR3 nucleotides read TGTGCCAGCAGTCCTTCGGCCGGACAGTTAGCCAAAAACATTCAGTACTTC. V gene TRBV7-8 combines with J gene TRBJ2-4; TRBD1 is a possible D gene (6 bases). The V end was cut by 6 bases, the J end by 0 bases, with 18 bases between. The germline V gene has CDR1 SGHVS and CDR2 FQNEAQ. The CDR3 consists of 17 residues.

This chain uses TRBV3-1 (or the pseudogene TRBV3-2) with TRBJ1-2; TRBD1 might be the D (5 bases). This CDR3 spans 15 amino acids. The germline V gene encodes CDR1 LGHDT and CDR2 YNNKEL (reference sequence). With 1 base removed from V and 0 bases from J, the gap between germline ends came to 9 bases. In DNA, the CDR3 is TGTGCCAGCAGCCAAGGACAGCCCGCTAACTATGGCTACACCTTC. Translation gives CASSQGQPANYGYTF.